The 2 T cell receptor beta chains in this list originate from one sample, sequenced in a study of response to subunit inactivated influenza vaccine. MiXCR, applied by TCRdb to the RT-PCR reads, yields one record per CDR3 protein. The sample has 750,000 to 850,000 distinct CDR3 sequences; less than 20% are singletons. The specimen comprised PBMCs from blood, sampled roughly 5 days after vaccination. The receptors were sampled from a man between 50 and 59 years old who received an inactivated influenza vaccine.

This clonotype was observed a few times. The genes are TRBV7-2 and TRBJ2-7; the match to TRBD2 covers 9 bases. J lost 2 bases, V lost 3 bases, and 2 bases had no gene match. CDR1 and CDR2 (germline): SGHTA, FQGNSA. CDR3 length equals 14 residues. CDR3 amino acids: CASSFQREAYEQYF. CDR3 coding DNA: TGTGCCAGCAGCTTTCAGCGGGAGGCCTACGAGCAGTACTTC.

This clonotype was seen only a few times. The CDR3 nucleotides read TGTGCCAGCAGTTGGGATAGCGCTGAAGCTTTCTTT. The encoded protein is CASSWDSAEAFF. The chain carries TRBV6-6 and TRBJ1-1; D unresolved. With 4 bases removed from V and 6 bases from J, the gap between germline ends came to 9 bases. The CDR3 is 12 residues long. Looked up from germline, CDR1 is MNHNY and CDR2 is SVGAGI (reference sequence).